One and the same sample provided the 20 T cell receptor beta chains below, sequenced in a study of T cell repertoires in cytomegalovirus infection. One entry per CDR3 protein results from TCRdb running MiXCR on the reads. The repertoire holds some 350,000 distinct CDR3 sequences, with roughly 20% as singletons. Material for sequencing was PBMCs. These receptors were collected from a human donor in good health (CMV status not recorded). Some clones in this sample may be carry-over from other donors' samples.

This CDR3 is CASSPPETGGPTVEAFF. DNA for the CDR3: TGTGCCAGCAGTCCCCCCGAGACAGGGGGACCAACAGTTGAAGCTTTCTTT. The chain uses TRBV27 and TRBJ1-1; the match to TRBD1 covers 9 bases. Germline assignment: CDR1 MNHEY and CDR2 SMNVEV (reference sequence). After removal of 5 bases from V and 7 bases from J, the junction contained 17 bases not matched to a gene. The CDR3 contains 17 residues.

This clonotype was detected ten times or more. V is TRBV6-2 or TRBV6-3 and J is TRBJ2-2; D unresolved. The CDR3 sequence is 16 residues long. Germline V gene data show CDR1 as MNHEY and CDR2 as SVGEGT. Between the trimmed V and J ends, which lost 2 bases and 3 bases, there was a span of 13 bases. Here the CDR3 reads CASSYIQYKYTGELFF. The CDR3 DNA follows: TGTGCCAGCAGTTACATACAGTACAAGTACACCGGGGAGCTGTTTTTT.

The chain uses TRBV12-3 or TRBV12-4 and TRBJ1-4; D gene unclear. The CDR3 spans 16 residues. The V gene lost 4 bases and the J gene lost 0 bases, with 12 bases spanning the gap. The CDR3 here is CASSSSDGATNEKLFF. Here the CDR3 DNA reads TGTGCCAGCAGTTCCTCTGACGGAGCAACTAATGAAAAACTGTTTTTT.

This clonotype was picked up a small number of times. The chain is built from TRBV4-1 and TRBJ2-1; D tentatively fits TRBD1 or TRBD2 (6 bases each). This CDR3 has 16 residues. Germline V CDR1 and CDR2: MGHRA, YSYEKL. V dropped 0 bases and J dropped 12 bases, with 21 bases sitting between them. The CDR3 nucleotides read TGCGCCAGCAGCCAAGAAGTTTGGGGGGCAGAAGTTGGGCAGTTCTTC. Translated: CASSQEVWGAEVGQFF.

This chain uses TRBV5-4 with TRBJ2-5, with 7 positions matching TRBD1. The germline CDR1 and CDR2 sequences are SGHNT and YYREEE (reference sequence). V lost 1 base to trimming and J lost 2 bases; unmatched junction nucleotides: 8. CDR3 length: 16 residues. Here the CDR3 reads CASSLLGRGNQETQYF. The CDR3 DNA is TGTGCCAGCAGCTTGTTGGGCAGGGGGAATCAAGAGACCCAGTACTTC.

This clonotype was recorded many times. This chain uses TRBV7-2 with TRBJ2-5, with D tentatively TRBD2 (6 bases). Germline assignment: CDR1 SGHTA and CDR2 FQGNSA. The ends were cut back, 5 bases at V and 4 bases at J, with 26 bases in the middle. The CDR3 is 18 amino acids. The CDR3 sequence is CASSPKGRLLAKSETQYF. Written as DNA, the CDR3 is TGTGCCAGCAGCCCCAAGGGCCGACTGCTAGCGAAATCAGAGACCCAGTACTTC.

This chain connects TRBV14 to TRBJ2-1; 11 bases fit TRBD2. The ends lost 4 bases at V and 5 bases at J; junction bases unmatched: 7. This CDR3 has 16 residues. Germline assignment: CDR1 SGHDN and CDR2 FVKESK. In DNA, the CDR3 is TGTGCCAGCAGCCCATTGGGGACTAGCGGAGACAATGAGCAGTTCTTC. Residues: CASSPLGTSGDNEQFF.

There are a few counts of this clonotype. V is TRBV15 and J is TRBJ1-2, with 9 bases identical to TRBD1. Losses at the gene ends were 8 bases for V and 8 bases for J; bases not matched to a gene: 6. The V gene's germline CDR1 is LNHNV and CDR2 YYDKDF (reference sequence). The CDR3 spans 12 residues. Written as DNA, the CDR3 is TGTGCCACCGGACAGGGGACTGTCGGCTACACCTTC. Translation gives CATGQGTVGYTF.

This chain joins TRBV14 and TRBJ2-1; weak D call: TRBD2 (5 bases). The CDR3 sequence is 18 residues long. Trimming left V 1 base short and J 0 bases short, with 16 bases between. Germline-derived CDR1 and CDR2 are SGHDN and FVKESK. CDR3 sequence: CASSQGFASWSSYNEQFF. DNA for the CDR3: TGTGCCAGCAGCCAAGGATTCGCTAGCTGGAGCTCCTACAATGAGCAGTTCTTC.

The sample holds a few counts of this clonotype. The chain combines TRBV12-3 or TRBV12-4 with TRBJ2-1, with 14 positions matching TRBD2. There are 20 residues in the CDR3. V shed 5 bases and J 8 bases; nucleotides not matched to a gene: 20. CDR3 sequence reads: CASSPRSGTSGSPTTDEQFF. DNA of the CDR3: TGTGCCAGCAGTCCCCGGTCCGGGACTAGCGGGAGTCCAACTACCGATGAGCAGTTCTTC.

This clonotype was detected many times. CDR3 in amino acids: CASSLGQGTTQYF. The CDR3 DNA reads TGTGCCAGCAGCTTAGGCCAGGGAACGACCCAGTACTTC. V usage is TRBV7-2 and J usage is TRBJ2-5, with D possibly matching TRBD1 (5 bases). Between the trimmed V and J ends, which lost 1 base and 7 bases, there was a span of 10 bases. Per the germline V gene, CDR1 is SGHTA and CDR2 is FQGNSA. This CDR3 spans 13 amino acids.

This clonotype has a single count. The chain has TRBV18 and TRBJ2-3; no reliable D call. V lost 2 bases, J lost 4 bases, and 7 bases lay in between. The CDR3 extends over 13 amino acids. The germline CDR1 and CDR2 sequences are KGHSH and LQKENI. CDR3 bases: TGTGCCAGCTCACCAGGTACGGCAGATACGCAGTATTTT. Protein sequence: CASSPGTADTQYF.

In its sample, this clonotype was seen a few times. The chain carries TRBV19 and TRBJ1-2, with D uncertain. The CDR3 sequence is 12 residues long. V lost 10 bases, J lost 0 bases, and 9 bases lay in between. Looked up from germline, CDR1 is LNHDA and CDR2 is SQIVND (reference sequence). The CDR3 loop is CATRTSNYGYTF. The CDR3 nucleotides are TGTGCCACTAGGACCTCTAACTATGGCTACACCTTC.

Ten or more counts support this clonotype. This chain links TRBV7-8 with TRBJ2-1; TRBD2 aligns across 7 bases. This CDR3 is built from 17 residues. Germline lookup yields CDR1 SGHVS and CDR2 FQNEAQ. Trimming cost V 6 bases and J 7 bases; bases outside gene matches: 18. The CDR3 is CASSSTPGLPLRNEQFF. CDR3 in DNA: TGTGCCAGCAGTTCAACACCGGGACTACCCCTTCGGAATGAGCAGTTCTTC.

V usage is TRBV4-3 and J usage is TRBJ2-7; 8 nucleotides line up with TRBD2. The CDR3 contains 18 residues. With 1 base clipped from V and 6 bases from J, the junction kept 17 bases outside the gene matches. CDR1 and CDR2 from the germline V gene are LGHNA and YSLEER. The CDR3 sequence: CASSQGVPTSGGSPEQYF. CDR3 coding DNA: TGCGCCAGCAGCCAAGGTGTTCCAACTAGCGGAGGGTCTCCCGAGCAGTACTTC.

This clonotype appeared many times. V gene TRBV7-2 combines with J gene TRBJ1-2, with TRBD1 matching over 7 bases. The V gene's germline CDR1 is SGHTA and CDR2 FQGNSA. V was clipped by 4 bases and J by 4 bases; unmatched bases: 6. The CDR3 spans 14 residues. The CDR3 DNA reads TGTGCCAGCAGCTCCAACAGGGGCCCCTATGGCTACACCTTC. The encoded protein is CASSSNRGPYGYTF.

The chain has TRBV6-2 or TRBV6-3 and TRBJ2-7, with 7 positions matching TRBD1. The V and J ends lost 7 bases and 4 bases, in that order; junction bases with no gene match: 10. Germline V gene lookup returns CDR1 MNHEY and CDR2 SVGEGT. The CDR3 runs 14 residues. CDR3 in amino acids: CASTPGQRPYEQYF. The DNA for the CDR3 is TGTGCCAGCACCCCGGGACAGCGACCATACGAGCAGTACTTC.

The sample holds many counts of this clonotype. V gene TRBV10-3 combines with J gene TRBJ2-1; 9 bases line up with TRBD2. The CDR3 covers 13 residues. V trimming: 9 bases; J trimming: 8 bases; junction bases outside the gene matches: 8. Germline values: CDR1 ENHRY, CDR2 SYGVKD. CDR3 coding DNA: TGTGCCATTCAAGCGGGAGGTCTGGATGAGCAGTTCTTC. Its translation is CAIQAGGLDEQFF.

This clonotype was seen a few times. This chain connects TRBV5-1 to TRBJ1-2; 7 bases are shared with TRBD1. Germline trimming cut 7 bases from V and 0 bases from J; bases unmatched to any gene: 12. This CDR3 has 16 amino acids. CDR1 is SGHRS, CDR2 YFSETQ, per germline. The CDR3: CASQRGDRAANYGYTF. The CDR3 DNA reads TGCGCCAGCCAGCGTGGTGACAGGGCTGCTAACTATGGCTACACCTTC.

This clonotype was picked up many times. The chain recombines TRBV7-2 with TRBJ2-5, with D perhaps matching TRBD2 (7 bases). Trimming left V 4 bases short and J 7 bases short, with 25 bases between. The V gene's germline CDR1 is SGHTA and CDR2 FQGNSA. This CDR3 is built from 17 residues. The CDR3 DNA reads TGTGCCAGCAGCTCCCAGGAGGCGGGGGCTGGGGGTGTGACCCAGTACTTC. It is translated as CASSSQEAGAGGVTQYF.